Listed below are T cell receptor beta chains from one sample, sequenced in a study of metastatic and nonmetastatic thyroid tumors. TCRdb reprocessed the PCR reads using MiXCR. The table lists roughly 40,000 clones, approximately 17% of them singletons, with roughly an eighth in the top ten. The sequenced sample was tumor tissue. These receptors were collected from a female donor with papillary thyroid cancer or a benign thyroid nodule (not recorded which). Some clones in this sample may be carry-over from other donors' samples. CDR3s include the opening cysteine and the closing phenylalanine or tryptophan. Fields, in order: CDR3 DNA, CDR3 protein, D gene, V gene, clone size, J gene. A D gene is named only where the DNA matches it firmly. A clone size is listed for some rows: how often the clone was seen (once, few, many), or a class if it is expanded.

CDR3nt: TGCGCCAGCAGTGAGTCCAGTGGGGAGACCCAGTACTTC
CDR3aa: CASSESSGETQYF
d_gene: -
v_gene: TRBV10-1
abundance: many
j_gene: TRBJ2-5

CDR3nt: TGTGCCAGCAGACCTTTTGACACAGGGGGTATACATGAGCAGTTCTTC
CDR3aa: CASRPFDTGGIHEQFF
d_gene: TRBD1
v_gene: TRBV11-1
abundance: -
j_gene: TRBJ2-1

CDR3nt: TGCAGTGCTAGAGACGCTAGCGGAGATTACAATGAGCAGTTCTTC
CDR3aa: CSARDASGDYNEQFF
d_gene: TRBD2
v_gene: TRBV20-1
abundance: once
j_gene: TRBJ2-1

CDR3nt: TGTGCCAGCAGTTCCAACGGGACTAGCGGGTTACGGGAGCAGTTCTTC
CDR3aa: CASSSNGTSGLREQFF
d_gene: TRBD2
v_gene: TRBV28
abundance: -
j_gene: TRBJ2-1

CDR3nt: TGTGCCATCTGCACAAATAGCGGGGGGAGCACAGATACGCAGTATTTT
CDR3aa: CAICTNSGGSTDTQYF
d_gene: TRBD2
v_gene: TRBV6-1
abundance: -
j_gene: TRBJ2-3

CDR3nt: TGCAGTGCACCGACCTACGTTACTAGGGCGGGATGGAATGAGCAGTTCTTC
CDR3aa: CSAPTYVTRAGWNEQFF
d_gene: -
v_gene: TRBV20-1
abundance: many
j_gene: TRBJ2-1

CDR3nt: TGTGCCAGCAAGAGTGCAGATACGCAGTATTTT
CDR3aa: CASKSADTQYF
d_gene: -
v_gene: TRBV2
abundance: -
j_gene: TRBJ2-3

CDR3nt: TGTGCCAGCAGTCGAACGCCTCGTACAGGGACCTACGAGCAGTACTTC
CDR3aa: CASSRTPRTGTYEQYF
d_gene: -
v_gene: TRBV6-1
abundance: few
j_gene: TRBJ2-7

CDR3nt: TGCGCCAGCAGCTCGACAGTAGACTATGGCTACACCTTC
CDR3aa: CASSSTVDYGYTF
d_gene: -
v_gene: TRBV5-1
abundance: -
j_gene: TRBJ1-2

CDR3nt: TGTGCCACCCAATCTCAGGGACTCAATCAGCCCCAGCATTTT
CDR3aa: CATQSQGLNQPQHF
d_gene: -
v_gene: TRBV6-1
abundance: many
j_gene: TRBJ1-5

CDR3nt: TGTGCCAGCAGCTTCCGTTTAAAGGAAAAACTGTTTTTT
CDR3aa: CASSFRLKEKLFF
d_gene: -
v_gene: TRBV7-8
abundance: many
j_gene: TRBJ1-4

CDR3nt: TGCAGTGCTAGAACAGGGATCGTTTCTGGCTACACCTTC
CDR3aa: CSARTGIVSGYTF
d_gene: -
v_gene: TRBV20-1
abundance: -
j_gene: TRBJ1-2

CDR3nt: TGTGCCAGCAGCCGGATGACCACAGATACGCAGTATTTT
CDR3aa: CASSRMTTDTQYF
d_gene: -
v_gene: TRBV7-2
abundance: many
j_gene: TRBJ2-3

CDR3nt: TGCGCCAGCAGCAAGGGACTAGCGGGGTACGAGCAGTACTTC
CDR3aa: CASSKGLAGYEQYF
d_gene: TRBD2
v_gene: TRBV5-1
abundance: -
j_gene: TRBJ2-7